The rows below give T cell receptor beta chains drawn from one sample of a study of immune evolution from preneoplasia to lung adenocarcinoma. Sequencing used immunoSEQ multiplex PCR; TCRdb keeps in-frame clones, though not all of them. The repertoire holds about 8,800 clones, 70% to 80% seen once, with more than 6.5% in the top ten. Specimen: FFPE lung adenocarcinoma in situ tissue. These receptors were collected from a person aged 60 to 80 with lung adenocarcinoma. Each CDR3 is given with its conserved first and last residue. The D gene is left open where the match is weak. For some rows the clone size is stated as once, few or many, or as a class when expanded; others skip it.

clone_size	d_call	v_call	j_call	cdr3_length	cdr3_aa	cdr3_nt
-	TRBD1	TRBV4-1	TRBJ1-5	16	CASSQEEGGGNQPQHF	TGCGCCAGCAGCCAAGAGGAAGGGGGCGGCAATCAGCCCCAGCATTTT
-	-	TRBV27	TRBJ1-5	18	CASSSRKGGQKSNQPQHF	TGTGCCAGCAGTTCCCGGAAAGGTGGACAGAAGAGCAATCAGCCCCAGCATTTT
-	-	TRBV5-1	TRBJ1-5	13	CASSLELDQPQHF	TGCGCCAGCAGCTTGGAGCTCGATCAGCCCCAGCATTTT
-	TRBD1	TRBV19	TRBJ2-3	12	CASEGATDTQYF	TGTGCCAGTGAGGGGGCCACAGATACGCAGTATTTT
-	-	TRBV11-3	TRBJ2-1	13	CASSPRGYNEQFF	TGTGCCAGCAGCCCCCGAGGGTACAATGAGCAGTTCTTC
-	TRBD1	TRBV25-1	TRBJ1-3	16	CASSPGDRGSGNTIYF	TGTGCCAGCAGTCCCGGGGACAGGGGCTCTGGAAACACCATATATTTT
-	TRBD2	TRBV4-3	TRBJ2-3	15	CASSLGAGGADTQYF	TGCGCCAGCAGTCTCGGGGCGGGGGGTGCGGATACGCAGTATTTT
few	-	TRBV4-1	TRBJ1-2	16	CASSQDRPEGDYGYTF	TGCGCCAGCAGCCAAGACCGGCCGGAAGGCGACTATGGCTACACCTTC
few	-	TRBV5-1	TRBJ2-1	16	CASSRRGEGSYNEQFF	TGCGCCAGCAGTCGTCGGGGAGAGGGCTCCTACAATGAGCAGTTCTTC
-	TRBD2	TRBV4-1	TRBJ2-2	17	CASSQDRGGAQAGELFF	TGCGCCAGCAGCCAAGATCGCGGGGGGGCCCAGGCCGGGGAGCTGTTTTTT
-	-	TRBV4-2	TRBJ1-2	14	CASSLNNVGYGYTF	TGTGCCAGCAGCCTCAACAATGTGGGTTATGGCTACACCTTC
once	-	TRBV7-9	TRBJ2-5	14	CASSLGGSQETQYF	TGTGCCAGCAGCTTGGGGGGCAGCCAAGAGACCCAGTACTTC
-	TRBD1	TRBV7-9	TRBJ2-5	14	CASSDGQGYGTQYF	TGTGCCAGCAGCGACGGACAGGGGTACGGGACCCAGTACTTC
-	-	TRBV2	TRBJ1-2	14	CASIQGGGGRGYTF	TGTGCCAGCATCCAAGGGGGAGGGGGAAGAGGCTACACCTTC
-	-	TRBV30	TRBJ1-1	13	CAWSFGVGTEAFF	TGTGCCTGGAGTTTTGGGGTGGGCACTGAAGCTTTCTTT
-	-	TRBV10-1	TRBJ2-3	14	CASSDGDFTDTQYF	TGCGCCAGCAGTGACGGTGACTTCACAGATACGCAGTATTTT
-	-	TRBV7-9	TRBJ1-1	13	CASSLTANTEAFF	TGTGCCAGCAGCTTAACAGCGAACACTGAAGCTTTCTTT
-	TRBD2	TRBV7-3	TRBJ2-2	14	CASSLSGLAGELFF	TGTGCCAGCAGCTTGTCCGGACTAGCCGGGGAGCTGTTTTTT
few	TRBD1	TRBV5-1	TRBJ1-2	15	CASSLAGTANYGYTF	TGCGCCAGCAGCTTGGCGGGGACAGCCAACTATGGCTACACCTTC
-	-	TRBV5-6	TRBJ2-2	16	CASSLGLDVGGGELFF	TGTGCCAGCAGCTTGGGACTAGATGTTGGTGGCGGGGAGCTGTTTTTT
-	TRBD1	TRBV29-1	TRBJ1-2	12	CSVDTGGSGYTF	TGCAGCGTCGACACAGGGGGCAGTGGCTACACCTTC
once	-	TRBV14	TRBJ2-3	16	CASSQERQAGTDTQYF	TGTGCCAGCAGCCAAGAACGTCAGGCTGGGACCGATACGCAGTATTTT
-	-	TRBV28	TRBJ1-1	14	CASTRGAMNTEAFF	TGTGCCAGCACTAGGGGGGCGATGAACACTGAAGCTTTCTTT
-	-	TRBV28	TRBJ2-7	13	CASRTRSSYEQYF	TGTGCCAGCAGGACGAGGAGCTCCTACGAGCAGTACTTC
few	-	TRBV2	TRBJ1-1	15	CASRGQPTSNTEAFF	TGTGCCAGCAGAGGACAGCCAACGTCGAACACTGAAGCTTTCTTT
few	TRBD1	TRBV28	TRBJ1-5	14	CASSLEGAYQPQHF	TGTGCCAGCAGTTTAGAGGGGGCCTATCAGCCCCAGCATTTT
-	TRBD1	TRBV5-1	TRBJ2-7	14	CASSPPGTVYEQYF	TGCGCCAGCAGCCCCCCCGGGACAGTCTACGAGCAGTACTTC
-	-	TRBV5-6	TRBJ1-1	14	CASSSTGPGTEAFF	TGTGCCAGCAGCTCGACAGGTCCCGGCACTGAAGCTTTCTTT
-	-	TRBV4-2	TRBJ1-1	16	CASSLTPEGYDTEAFF	TGTGCCAGCAGCTTAACCCCGGAGGGGTACGACACTGAAGCTTTCTTT
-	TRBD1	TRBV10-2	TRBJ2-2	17	CASSDNVGQGYTGELFF	TGCGCCAGCAGTGATAATGTAGGACAGGGTTACACCGGGGAGCTGTTTTTT
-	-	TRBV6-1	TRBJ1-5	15	CASSAGLTGNQPQHF	TGTGCCAGCAGTGCTGGACTCACAGGGAATCAGCCCCAGCATTTT
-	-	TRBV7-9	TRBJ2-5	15	CASSLGNNPHETQYF	TGTGCCAGCAGCTTAGGGAATAACCCCCACGAGACCCAGTACTTC
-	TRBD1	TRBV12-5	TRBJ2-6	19	CASGLVSGTGVSGANVLTF	TGTGCTAGTGGTTTGGTATCCGGGACAGGCGTCTCTGGGGCCAACGTCCTGACTTTC
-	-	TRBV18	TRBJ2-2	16	CASSPPNSLGAGELFF	TGTGCCAGCTCACCACCGAACTCCCTAGGGGCCGGGGAGCTGTTTTTT
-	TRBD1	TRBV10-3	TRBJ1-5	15	CAISGGQGAGQPQHF	TGTGCCATCAGTGGGGGACAGGGGGCCGGTCAGCCCCAGCATTTT
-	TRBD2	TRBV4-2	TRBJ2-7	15	CASSQVSLAGYEQYF	TGTGCCAGCAGCCAAGTATCACTAGCGGGCTACGAGCAGTACTTC
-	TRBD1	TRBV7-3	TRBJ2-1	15	CASSSTPNRGDEQFF	TGTGCCAGCAGCTCGACACCAAACAGGGGGGATGAGCAGTTCTTC
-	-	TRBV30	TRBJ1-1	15	CAWSVLGQTGTEAFF	TGTGCCTGGAGTGTATTAGGACAGACTGGCACTGAAGCTTTCTTT
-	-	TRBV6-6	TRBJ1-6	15	CASSPITGRDSPLHF	TGTGCCAGCAGTCCTATTACAGGTCGGGATTCACCCCTCCACTTT
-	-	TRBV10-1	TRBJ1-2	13	CASSDSPNYGYTF	TGCGCCAGCAGTGACAGTCCTAACTATGGCTACACCTTC
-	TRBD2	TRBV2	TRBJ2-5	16	CASSRRLAGVSETQYF	TGTGCCAGCAGTCGGCGACTAGCGGGGGTTTCCGAGACCCAGTACTTC
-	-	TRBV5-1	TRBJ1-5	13	CASSLDTSQPQHF	TGCGCCAGCAGCTTGGATACGTCTCAGCCCCAGCATTTT
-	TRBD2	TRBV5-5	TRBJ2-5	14	CASSQGLARETQYF	TGTGCCAGCAGCCAGGGACTAGCTCGGGAGACCCAGTACTTC